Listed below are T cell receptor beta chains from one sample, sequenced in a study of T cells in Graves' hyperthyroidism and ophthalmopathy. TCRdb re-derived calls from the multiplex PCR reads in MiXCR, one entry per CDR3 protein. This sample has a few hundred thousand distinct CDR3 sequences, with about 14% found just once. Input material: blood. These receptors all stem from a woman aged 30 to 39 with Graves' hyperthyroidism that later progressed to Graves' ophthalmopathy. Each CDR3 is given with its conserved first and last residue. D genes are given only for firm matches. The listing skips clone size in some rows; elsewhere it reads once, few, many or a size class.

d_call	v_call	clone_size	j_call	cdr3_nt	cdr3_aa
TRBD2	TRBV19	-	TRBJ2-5	TGTGCCAGTCGGCGGGGGGACGAGACCCAGTACTTC	CASRRGDETQYF
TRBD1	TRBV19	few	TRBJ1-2	TGTGCCAGTAGTATAGGACAGGGGGCTTCTGGCTACACCTTC	CASSIGQGASGYTF
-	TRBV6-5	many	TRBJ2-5	TGTGCCAGCAGTTACCTTAAAGGTATCGAGACCCAGTACTTC	CASSYLKGIETQYF
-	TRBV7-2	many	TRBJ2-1	TGTGCCAGCAGCTTAGAAGGGGGAGGGAACAATGAGCAGTTCTTC	CASSLEGGGNNEQFF
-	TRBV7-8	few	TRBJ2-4	TGTGCCAGCAGCTTGGGGGCGACAAACATTCAGTACTTC	CASSLGATNIQYF
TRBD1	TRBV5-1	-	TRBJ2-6	TGCGCCAGCAGCTCTCCAAAAGGACAGGGAGTCCCTGGGGCCAACGTCCTGACTTTC	CASSSPKGQGVPGANVLTF
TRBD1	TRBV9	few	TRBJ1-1	TGTGCCAGCAGCCGGACAGGTGAGTTCACTGAAGCTTTCTTT	CASSRTGEFTEAFF
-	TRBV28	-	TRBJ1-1	TGTGCCAGCAGTTCTCCGAAGAGCACTGAAGCTTTCTTT	CASSSPKSTEAFF
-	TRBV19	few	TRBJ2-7	TGTGCCAGTAGTACCCGGACAGCCTACGAGCAGTACTTC	CASSTRTAYEQYF
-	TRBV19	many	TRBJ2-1	TGTGCCAGTACCCCTTTAGGTCCGGATGAGCAGTTCTTC	CASTPLGPDEQFF
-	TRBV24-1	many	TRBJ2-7	TGTGCCACCAGTGACAACTACGAGCAGTACTTC	CATSDNYEQYF
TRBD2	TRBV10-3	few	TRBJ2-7	TGTGCCATCAGTGTGTCTAGCGGGAACTACGAGCAGTACTTC	CAISVSSGNYEQYF
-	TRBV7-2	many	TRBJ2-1	TGTGCCAGCAGCTTAGTGTCCATCAATGAGCAGTTCTTC	CASSLVSINEQFF
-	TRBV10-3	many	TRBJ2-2	TGTGCCATCAGTCCCACGACAGGCGCAACCGGGGAGCTGTTTTTT	CAISPTTGATGELFF
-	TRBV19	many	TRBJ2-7	TGTGCCAGTAGTAAGCTCCGGCGGGACGAGCAGTACTTC	CASSKLRRDEQYF
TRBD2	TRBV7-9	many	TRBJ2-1	TGTGCCAGCAGCCTTTCTCTAGCGGGCCCAGGCGGGGAGTTCTTC	CASSLSLAGPGGEFF
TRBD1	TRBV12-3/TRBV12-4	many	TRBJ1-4	TGTGCCAGCAGTTTAAGGACAGGGGAGGCGCAACTGTTTTTT	CASSLRTGEAQLFF
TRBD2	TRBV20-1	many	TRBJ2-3	TGCAGTGCGCGAGGACTAGCTCACACAGATACGCAGTATTTT	CSARGLAHTDTQYF
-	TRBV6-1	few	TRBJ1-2	TGTGCCAGCAGTACCCGGACCTATGGCTACACCTTC	CASSTRTYGYTF
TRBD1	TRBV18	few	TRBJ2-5	TGTGCCAGCTCACCTTCAATACAGGGGGGACAAGAGACCCAGTACTTC	CASSPSIQGGQETQYF
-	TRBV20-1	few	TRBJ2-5	TGCAGTGCCCGTAGGTCACAAGAGACCCAGTACTTC	CSARRSQETQYF
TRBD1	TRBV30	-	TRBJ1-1	TGTGCCTCGGGGCAGGGACAGGGGGCTGAAGCTTTCTTT	CASGQGQGAEAFF
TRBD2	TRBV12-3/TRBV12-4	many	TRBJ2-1	TGTGCCAGCAGGGGACTAGCGGGAGGGCCTTTTCAGGGTGAGCAGTTCTTC	CASRGLAGGPFQGEQFF
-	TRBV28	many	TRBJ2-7	TGTGCCAGCAGTTCCGCCCCGGGCAGGGCCCACCCCTACGAGCAGTACTTC	CASSSAPGRAHPYEQYF
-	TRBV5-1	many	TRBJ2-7	TGCGCCAGCAGTCAATCTTCCGGGAGATACGAGCAGTACTTC	CASSQSSGRYEQYF
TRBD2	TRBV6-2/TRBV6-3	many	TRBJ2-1	TGTGCCAGCAAAAAAAAGACTAGCGGGAGAAATGAGCAGTTCTTC	CASKKKTSGRNEQFF
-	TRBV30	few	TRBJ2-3	TGTGCCTGGAAATCCGGGACTAGCACAGATACGCAGTATTTT	CAWKSGTSTDTQYF
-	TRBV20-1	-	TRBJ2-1	TGCAGTGCTAGTCCGAAGGACACTTACAATGAGCAGTTCTTC	CSASPKDTYNEQFF
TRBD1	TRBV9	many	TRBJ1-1	TGTGCCAGCAGCGTGGACTATACAGGGGACACTGAAGCTTTCTTT	CASSVDYTGDTEAFF
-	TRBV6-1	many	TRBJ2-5	TGTGCCAGCAGCCCCTTTAGGGGACAAGAGACCCAGTACTTC	CASSPFRGQETQYF
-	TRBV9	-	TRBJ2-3	TGTGCCAGCAGCGTCCAGGGCCTCGGCACAGATACGCGGTATTTT	CASSVQGLGTDTRYF
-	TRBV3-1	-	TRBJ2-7	TGTGCCAGCAGCCCCTTTTCTTTTCTCCTTGGCGGGAAGGACCCCTACGAGCAGTACTTC	CASSPFSFLLGGKDPYEQYF
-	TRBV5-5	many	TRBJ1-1	TGTGCCAGCAGCTTGGCGGACAAGACTGAAGCTTTCTTT	CASSLADKTEAFF
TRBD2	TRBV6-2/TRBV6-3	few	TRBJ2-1	TGTGCCAGCAGTGGGACTAGCGGGAGGAACAATGAGCAGTTCTTC	CASSGTSGRNNEQFF
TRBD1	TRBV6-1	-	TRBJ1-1	TGTGCCAGCAGTCCCGGACAGGCCACTGAAGCTTTCTTT	CASSPGQATEAFF
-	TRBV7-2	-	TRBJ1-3	TGTGCCAGCAGCTTAGGGGGGGGACACACCATATATTTT	CASSLGGGHTIYF
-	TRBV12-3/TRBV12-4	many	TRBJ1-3	TGTGCCAGCAGCCCGGACAGTGGCTCTGGAAACACCATATATTTT	CASSPDSGSGNTIYF
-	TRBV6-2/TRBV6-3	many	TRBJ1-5	TGTGCCAGCAGTTACTCGGAGTTGTGGCAGCCCCAGCATTTT	CASSYSELWQPQHF
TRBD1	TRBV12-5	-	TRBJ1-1	TGTGCTAGTGGTTCCCGACAGGGGGTGAACACTGAAGCTTTCTTT	CASGSRQGVNTEAFF
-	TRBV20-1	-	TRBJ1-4	TGCAGTGCTCCGGGAGGTGCAACTAATGAAAAACTGTTTTTT	CSAPGGATNEKLFF
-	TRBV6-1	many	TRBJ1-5	TGTGCCAGCAGTGAAGCGGGGAATTCGTATCAGCCCCAGCATTTT	CASSEAGNSYQPQHF
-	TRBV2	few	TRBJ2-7	TGTGCCAGCAGTAAAAGGACCAGCTACGAGCAGTACTTC	CASSKRTSYEQYF
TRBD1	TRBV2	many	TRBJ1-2	TGTGCCAGCAGCCAAGGACAGGGAGGGAATGGCTACACCTTC	CASSQGQGGNGYTF
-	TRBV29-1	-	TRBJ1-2	TGCAGCGTTGGCGGGCGACAGATGTCGAACTATGGCTACACCTTC	CSVGGRQMSNYGYTF
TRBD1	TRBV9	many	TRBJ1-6	TGTGCCAGCAGAGGACAGGGGATTGCCCAGAGGCTCCACTTT	CASRGQGIAQRLHF
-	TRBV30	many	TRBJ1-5	TGTGCCTGGAGTGTAGACCGAATGAGCAATCAGCCCCAGCATTTT	CAWSVDRMSNQPQHF
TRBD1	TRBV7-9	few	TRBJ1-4	TGTGCCAGCAGCCCCCAGGACAGGGCTGAAAAACTGTTTTTT	CASSPQDRAEKLFF
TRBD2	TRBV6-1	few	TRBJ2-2	TGTGCCAGCAACCGCGGGAGGGCCGAGTGGGGCGGGGAGCTGTTTTTT	CASNRGRAEWGGELFF
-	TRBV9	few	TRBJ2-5	TGTGCCAGCAGCGTAGAGGCAGTTAAGGAGACCCAGTACTTC	CASSVEAVKETQYF
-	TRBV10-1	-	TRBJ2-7	TGCGCCAGCAGTGAGTACCGGAGGCCCTACGAGCAGTACTTC	CASSEYRRPYEQYF
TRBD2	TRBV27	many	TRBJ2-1	TGTGCCAGCAGTCCCCTAGCGGGAACCACGGGCGAGCAGTTCTTC	CASSPLAGTTGEQFF
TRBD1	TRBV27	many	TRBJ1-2	TGTGCCAGCAGACAGGGGGCGGATGGCTACACCTTC	CASRQGADGYTF
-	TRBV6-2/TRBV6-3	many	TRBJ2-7	TGTGCCAGCGCGAGGAAGAGAAGGACCGGAGGATATGGCGAGCAGTACTTC	CASARKRRTGGYGEQYF
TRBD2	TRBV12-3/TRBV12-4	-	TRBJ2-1	TGTGCCAGCAGTTTTAGCGGGCGTGGGGAGCAGTTCTTC	CASSFSGRGEQFF
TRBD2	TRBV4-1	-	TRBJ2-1	TGCGCCAGCAGCCCTCGCCCTAGCGGGGGCACCTACAATGAGCAGTTCTTC	CASSPRPSGGTYNEQFF
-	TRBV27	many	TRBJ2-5	TGTGCCAGCAGTTTTCACAGAGAAAAAGAGACCCAGTACTTC	CASSFHREKETQYF
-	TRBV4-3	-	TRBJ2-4	TGCGCCAGCAGCCAGGCAGGGATCAAAAACATTCAGTACTTC	CASSQAGIKNIQYF
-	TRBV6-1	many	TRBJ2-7	TGTGCCAGCAGTGATGGACAAACCTACGAGCAGTACTTC	CASSDGQTYEQYF
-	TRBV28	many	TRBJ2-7	TGTGCCAGCAGTTTTATTTCGGGCTACGAGCAGTACTTC	CASSFISGYEQYF
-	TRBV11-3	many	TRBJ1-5	TGTGCCAGCAGCTTAAATGCGGAGAGCAATCAGCCCCAGCATTTT	CASSLNAESNQPQHF